This T cell receptor beta chain was identified during a study of Graves' ophthalmopathy and Graves' hyperthyroidism. Study-wide points: For separating ophthalmopathy from stable hyperthyroidism, a 13-signature model gave approximately 90% sensitivity and around 80% specificity. The model achieved about 70% sensitivity and 72% to 75% specificity for ophthalmopathy progression. Clonotypes were expanded in thyroid at above 0.001 frequency, and most also appeared in blood.

Investigators amplified TCR beta CDR3 regions from RNA transcripts. After a first-round RT-PCR with HTBI primers, a second-round multiplex PCR was run. TCRdb used MiXCR to reprocess the multiplex PCR reads, holding one entry per CDR3 protein. The table has a few hundred thousand distinct CDR3 sequences, just under 40% seen once. Worth noting for this clonotype: Its matching antigen is unknown. A read error is likely, as this CDR3 ends without the conserved phenylalanine or tryptophan. No DNA is shown, since the ends of the CDR3 on it are uncertain; the CDR3 is the one TCRdb lists.

Germline V gene sequence: CDR1 SNHLY, CDR2 FYNNEI. The CDR3 spans 16 residues, counting both ends. Clinical symptoms and serum thyroxine were used for diagnosis; TRAb, thyroid ultrasound and orbital computed tomography were also relied on. The sample was peripheral blood or thyroid tissue (not recorded which). V is TRBV2 and J is TRBJ1-6; the table's D call of TRBD1 was not tested on the DNA. The sequence was obtained from an adult man with Graves' hyperthyroidism. CDR3 in amino acids: CASSTRGGFNDSPLYL.